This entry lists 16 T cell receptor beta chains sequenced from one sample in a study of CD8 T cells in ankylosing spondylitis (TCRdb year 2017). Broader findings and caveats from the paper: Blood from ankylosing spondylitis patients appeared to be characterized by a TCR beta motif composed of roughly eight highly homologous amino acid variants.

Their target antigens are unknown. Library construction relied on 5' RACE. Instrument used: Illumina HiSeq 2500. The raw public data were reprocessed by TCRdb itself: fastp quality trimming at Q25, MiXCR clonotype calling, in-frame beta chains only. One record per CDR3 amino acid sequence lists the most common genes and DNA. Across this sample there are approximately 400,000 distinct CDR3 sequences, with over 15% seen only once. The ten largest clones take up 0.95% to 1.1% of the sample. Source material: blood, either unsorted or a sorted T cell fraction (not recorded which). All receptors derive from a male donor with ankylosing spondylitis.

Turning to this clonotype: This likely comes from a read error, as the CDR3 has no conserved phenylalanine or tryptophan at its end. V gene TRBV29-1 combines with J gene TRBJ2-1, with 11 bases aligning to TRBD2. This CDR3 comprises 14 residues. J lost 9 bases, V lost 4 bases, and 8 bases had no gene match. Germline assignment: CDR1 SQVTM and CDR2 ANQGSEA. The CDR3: CSVGTSGGRGEQFS. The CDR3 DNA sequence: TGCAGCGTTGGCACTAGCGGGGGCCGGGGTGAGCAGTTCTCC.

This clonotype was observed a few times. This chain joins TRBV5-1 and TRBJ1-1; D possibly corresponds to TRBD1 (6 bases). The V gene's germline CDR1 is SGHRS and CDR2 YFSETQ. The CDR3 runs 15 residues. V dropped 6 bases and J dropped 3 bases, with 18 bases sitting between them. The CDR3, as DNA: TGCGCCAGCACCCCGAGGGGGGTGGAGGACACTGAAGCTTTCTTT. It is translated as CASTPRGVEDTEAFF. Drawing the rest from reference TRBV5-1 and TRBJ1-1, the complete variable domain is KAGVTQTPRYLIKTRGQQVTLSCSPISGHRSVSWYQQTPGQGLQFLFEYFSETQRNKGNFPGRFSGRQFSNSRSEMNVSTLELGDSALYLCASTPRGVEDTEAFFGQGTRLTVV.

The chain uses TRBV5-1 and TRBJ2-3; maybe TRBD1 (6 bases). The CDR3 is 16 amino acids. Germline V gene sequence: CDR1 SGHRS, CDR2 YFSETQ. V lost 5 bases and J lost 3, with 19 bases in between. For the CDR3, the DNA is TGCGCCAGCAGACAGGACAGCCCCAGGGGTACAGATACGCAGTATTTT. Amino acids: CASRQDSPRGTDTQYF. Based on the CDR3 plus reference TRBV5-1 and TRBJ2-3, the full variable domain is KAGVTQTPRYLIKTRGQQVTLSCSPISGHRSVSWYQQTPGQGLQFLFEYFSETQRNKGNFPGRFSGRQFSNSRSEMNVSTLELGDSALYLCASRQDSPRGTDTQYFGPGTRLTVL.

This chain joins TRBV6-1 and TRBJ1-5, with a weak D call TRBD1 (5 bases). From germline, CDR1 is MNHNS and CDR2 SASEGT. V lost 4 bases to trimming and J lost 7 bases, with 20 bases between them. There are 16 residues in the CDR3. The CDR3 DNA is TGTGCCAGCAGTGCCCCGGGACTCCGTCTGGACCAGCCCCAGCATTTT. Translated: CASSAPGLRLDQPQHF.

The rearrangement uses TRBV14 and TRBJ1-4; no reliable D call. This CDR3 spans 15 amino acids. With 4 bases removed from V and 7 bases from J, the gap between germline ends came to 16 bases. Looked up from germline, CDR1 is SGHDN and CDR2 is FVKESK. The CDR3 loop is CASSPTRGFREKLFF. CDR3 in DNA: TGTGCCAGCAGCCCAACGCGAGGGTTTCGTGAAAAACTGTTTTTT.

The CDR3 coding sequence is TGTGCCAGCAGCTTCCTACAGGGGAAGAACACTGAAGCTTTCTTT. Its translation is CASSFLQGKNTEAFF. The rearrangement links TRBV7-9 to TRBJ1-1, with 7 bases matching TRBD1. Germline V gene data show CDR1 as SEHNR and CDR2 as FQNEAQ (reference sequence). The J segment lost 1 base and the V segment lost 3 bases, leaving 5 bases of the junction unmatched. The CDR3 covers 15 residues.

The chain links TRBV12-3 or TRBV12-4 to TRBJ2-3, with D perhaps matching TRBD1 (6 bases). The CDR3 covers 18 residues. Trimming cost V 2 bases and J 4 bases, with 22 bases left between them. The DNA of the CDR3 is TGTGCCAGCAGTTTATCAGGGGTTCCCTCAATGAGGGCAGATACGCAGTATTTT. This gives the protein CASSLSGVPSMRADTQYF.

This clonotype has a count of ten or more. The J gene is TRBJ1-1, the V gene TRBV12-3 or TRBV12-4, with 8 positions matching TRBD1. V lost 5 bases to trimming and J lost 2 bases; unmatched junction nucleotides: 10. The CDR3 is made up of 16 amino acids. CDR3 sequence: CASSLGQVGRNTEAFF. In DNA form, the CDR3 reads TGTGCCAGCAGTCTGGGACAGGTGGGGCGAAACACTGAAGCTTTCTTT.

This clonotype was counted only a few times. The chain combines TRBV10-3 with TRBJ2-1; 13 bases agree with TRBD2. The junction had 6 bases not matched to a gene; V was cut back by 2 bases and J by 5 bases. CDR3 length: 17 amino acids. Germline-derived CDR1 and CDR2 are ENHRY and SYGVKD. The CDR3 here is CAISETEGTSGDNEQFF. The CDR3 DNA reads TGTGCCATCAGTGAGACCGAGGGGACTAGCGGGGACAATGAGCAGTTCTTC.

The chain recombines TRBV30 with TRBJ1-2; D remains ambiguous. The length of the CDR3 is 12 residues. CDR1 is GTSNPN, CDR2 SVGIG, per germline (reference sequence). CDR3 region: CVSRSRDNGYTF. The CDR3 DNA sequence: TGTGTCTCCCGGAGTCGGGATAATGGCTACACCTTC.

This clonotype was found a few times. The CDR3, as DNA: TGTGCCAGTTTAAGCTCCTACAATGAGCAGTTCTTC. Protein sequence: CASLSSYNEQFF. This chain links TRBV12-3 or TRBV12-4 with TRBJ2-1; D is ambiguous. Trimming took 9 bases from V and 0 from J, leaving 6 bases between them. The CDR3 runs to 12 residues.

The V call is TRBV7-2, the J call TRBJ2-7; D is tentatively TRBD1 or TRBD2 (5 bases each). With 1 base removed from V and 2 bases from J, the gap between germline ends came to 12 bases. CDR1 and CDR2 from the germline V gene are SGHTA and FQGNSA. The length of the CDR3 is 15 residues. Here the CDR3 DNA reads TGTGCCAGCAGCTTAGGGTCAGGGAGCCCCTACGAGCAGTACTTC. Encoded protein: CASSLGSGSPYEQYF.

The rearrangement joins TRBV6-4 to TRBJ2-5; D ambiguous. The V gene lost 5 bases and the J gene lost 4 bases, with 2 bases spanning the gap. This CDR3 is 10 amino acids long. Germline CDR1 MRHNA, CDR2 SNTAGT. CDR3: CASSPETQYF. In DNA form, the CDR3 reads TGTGCCAGCAGTCCAGAGACCCAGTACTTC.

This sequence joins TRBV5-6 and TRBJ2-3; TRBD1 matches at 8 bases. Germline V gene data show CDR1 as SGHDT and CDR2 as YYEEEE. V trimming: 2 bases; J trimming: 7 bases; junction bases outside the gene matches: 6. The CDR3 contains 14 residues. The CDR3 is CASSFLQGANTQYF. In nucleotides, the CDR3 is TGTGCCAGCAGCTTCCTGCAGGGGGCCAATACGCAGTATTTT.

CDR3 sequence: CASSQAGSGYYNEQFF. As DNA, the CDR3 is TGTGCCAGCAGCCAAGCTGGTAGCGGCTACTACAATGAGCAGTTCTTC. This chain joins TRBV4-2 and TRBJ2-1; D might be TRBD2 (6 bases). V lost 1 base and J 3 bases, leaving 13 bases between the germline ends. The germline CDR1 and CDR2 sequences are LGHNA and YNFKEQ. The CDR3 extends over 16 amino acids.

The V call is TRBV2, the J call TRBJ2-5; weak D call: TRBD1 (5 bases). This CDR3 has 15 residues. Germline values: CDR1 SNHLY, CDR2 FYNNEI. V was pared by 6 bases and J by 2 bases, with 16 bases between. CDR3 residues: CASRGAGLRQETQYF. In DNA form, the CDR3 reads TGTGCCAGCAGAGGGGCCGGGCTAAGACAAGAGACCCAGTACTTC.